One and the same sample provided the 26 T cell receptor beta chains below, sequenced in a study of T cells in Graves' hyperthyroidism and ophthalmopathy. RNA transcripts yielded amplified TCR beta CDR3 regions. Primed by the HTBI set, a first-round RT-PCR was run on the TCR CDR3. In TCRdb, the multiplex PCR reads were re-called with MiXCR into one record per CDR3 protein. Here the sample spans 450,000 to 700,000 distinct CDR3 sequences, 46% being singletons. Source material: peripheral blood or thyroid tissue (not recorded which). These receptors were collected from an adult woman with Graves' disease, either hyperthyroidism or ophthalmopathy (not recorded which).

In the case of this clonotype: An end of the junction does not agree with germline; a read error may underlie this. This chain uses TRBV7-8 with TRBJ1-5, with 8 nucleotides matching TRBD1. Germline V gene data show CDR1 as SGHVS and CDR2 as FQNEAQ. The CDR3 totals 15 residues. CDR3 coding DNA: TGTGCCAGCTGCTTAGGGACAGGTGGCAATCAGCCCCAGCATTTT. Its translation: CASCLGTGGNQPQHF. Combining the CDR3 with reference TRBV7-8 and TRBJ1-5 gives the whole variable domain GAGVSQSPRYKVAKRGQDVALRCDPISGHVSLFWYQQALGQGPEFLTYFQNEAQLDKSGLPSDRFFAERPEGSVSTLKIQRTQQEDSAVYLCASCLGTGGNQPQHFGDGTRLSIL.

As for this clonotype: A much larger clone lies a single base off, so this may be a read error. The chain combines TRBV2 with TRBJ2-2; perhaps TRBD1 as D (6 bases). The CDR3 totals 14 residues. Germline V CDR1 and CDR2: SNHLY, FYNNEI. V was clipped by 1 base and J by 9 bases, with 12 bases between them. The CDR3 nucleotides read TGTGCCAGCAGTGAAGGGACAGAAGTCAGGGAGCTGTTTTTT. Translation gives CASSEGTEVRELFF.

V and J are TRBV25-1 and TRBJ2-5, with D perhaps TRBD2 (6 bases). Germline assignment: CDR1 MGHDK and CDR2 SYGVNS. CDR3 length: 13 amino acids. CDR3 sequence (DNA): TGTGCTAGAGGGCCGTGGGGGGAGGAGACCCAGTACTTC. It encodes CARGPWGEETQYF.

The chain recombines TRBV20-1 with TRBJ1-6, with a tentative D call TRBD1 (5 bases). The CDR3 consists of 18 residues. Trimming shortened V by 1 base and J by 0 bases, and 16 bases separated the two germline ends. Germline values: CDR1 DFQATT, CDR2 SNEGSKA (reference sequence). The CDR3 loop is CSARGGERHLSYNSPLHF. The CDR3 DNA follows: TGCAGTGCTAGAGGGGGCGAACGGCATCTCTCCTATAATTCACCCCTCCACTTT.

The chain's CDR3 is CSVVGGLYGYTF. Written as DNA, the CDR3 is TGCAGCGTTGTAGGGGGTCTCTATGGCTACACCTTC. This sequence joins TRBV29-1 and TRBJ1-2, with a tentative D call TRBD1 (6 bases). CDR1 and CDR2 from the germline V gene are SQVTM and ANQGSEA. V gave up 4 bases and J gave up 4 bases, with 10 bases separating them. CDR3 length: 12 residues.

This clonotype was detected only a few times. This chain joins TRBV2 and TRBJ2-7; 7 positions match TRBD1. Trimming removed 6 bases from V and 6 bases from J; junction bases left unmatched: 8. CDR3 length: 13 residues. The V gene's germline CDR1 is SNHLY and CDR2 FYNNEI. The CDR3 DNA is TGTGCCAGCAGAACCGGGACAGTAAGCGAGCAGTACTTC. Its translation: CASRTGTVSEQYF.

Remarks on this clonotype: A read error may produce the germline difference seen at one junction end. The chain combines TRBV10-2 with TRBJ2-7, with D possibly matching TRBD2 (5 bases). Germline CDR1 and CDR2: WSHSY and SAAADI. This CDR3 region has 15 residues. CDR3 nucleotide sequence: TGTGCCAGCATTCAGGCGGGTCAGACTCTCTACGAGCAGTACTTC. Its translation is CASIQAGQTLYEQYF.

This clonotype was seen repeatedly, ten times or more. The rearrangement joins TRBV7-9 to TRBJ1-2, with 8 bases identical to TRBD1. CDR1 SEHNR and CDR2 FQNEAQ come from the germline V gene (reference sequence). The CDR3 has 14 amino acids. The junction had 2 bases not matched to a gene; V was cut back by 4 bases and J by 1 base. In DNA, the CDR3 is TGTGCCAGCAGCTCGACAGGGGTTAACTATGGCTACACCTTC. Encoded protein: CASSSTGVNYGYTF.

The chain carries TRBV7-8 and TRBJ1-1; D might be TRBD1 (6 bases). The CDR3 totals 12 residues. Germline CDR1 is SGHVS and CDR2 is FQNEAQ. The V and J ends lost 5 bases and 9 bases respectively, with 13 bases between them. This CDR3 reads CASSVRGGKAFF. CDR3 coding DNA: TGTGCCAGCAGCGTACGGGGGGGCAAAGCTTTCTTT.

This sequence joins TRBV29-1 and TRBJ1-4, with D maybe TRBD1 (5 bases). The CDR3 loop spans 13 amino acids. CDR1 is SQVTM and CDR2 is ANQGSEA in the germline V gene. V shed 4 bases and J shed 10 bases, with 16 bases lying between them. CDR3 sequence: CSVVSAGLGKLFF. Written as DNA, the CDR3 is TGCAGCGTTGTCTCGGCAGGGTTGGGAAAACTGTTTTTT.

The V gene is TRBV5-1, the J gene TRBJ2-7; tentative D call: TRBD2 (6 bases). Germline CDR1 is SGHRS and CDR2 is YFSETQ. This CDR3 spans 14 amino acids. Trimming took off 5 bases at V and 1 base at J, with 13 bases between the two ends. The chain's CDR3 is CASSAGIGSYEQYF. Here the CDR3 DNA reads TGCGCCAGCAGTGCGGGAATTGGGTCCTACGAGCAGTACTTC.

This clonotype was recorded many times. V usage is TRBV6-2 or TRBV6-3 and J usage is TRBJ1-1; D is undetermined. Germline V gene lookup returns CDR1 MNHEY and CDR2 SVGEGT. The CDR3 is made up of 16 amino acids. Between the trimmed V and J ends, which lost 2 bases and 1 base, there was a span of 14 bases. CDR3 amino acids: CASSYGYGRGNTEAFF. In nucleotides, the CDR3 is TGTGCCAGCAGTTACGGCTACGGTCGGGGGAACACTGAAGCTTTCTTT.

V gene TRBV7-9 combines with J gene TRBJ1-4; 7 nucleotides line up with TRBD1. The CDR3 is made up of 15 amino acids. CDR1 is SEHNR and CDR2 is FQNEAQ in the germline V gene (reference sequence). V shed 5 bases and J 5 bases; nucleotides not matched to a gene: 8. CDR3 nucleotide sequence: TGTGCCAGCAGCCCACCCGGGACAGTGAATGAAAAACTGTTTTTT. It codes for CASSPPGTVNEKLFF.

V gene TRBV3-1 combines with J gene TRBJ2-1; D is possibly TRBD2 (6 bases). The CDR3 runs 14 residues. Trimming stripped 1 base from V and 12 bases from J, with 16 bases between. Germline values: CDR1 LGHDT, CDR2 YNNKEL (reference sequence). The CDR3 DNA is TGTGCCAGCAGCCAAGGAGCGGGCTGGGGCGGGCAGTTCTTC. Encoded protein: CASSQGAGWGGQFF.

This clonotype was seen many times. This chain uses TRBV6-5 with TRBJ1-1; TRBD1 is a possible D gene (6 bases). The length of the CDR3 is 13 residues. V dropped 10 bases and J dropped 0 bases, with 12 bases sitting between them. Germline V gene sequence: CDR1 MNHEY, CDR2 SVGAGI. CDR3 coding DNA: TGTGCCACAAACAGGGCCTTGAACACTGAAGCTTTCTTT. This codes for CATNRALNTEAFF.

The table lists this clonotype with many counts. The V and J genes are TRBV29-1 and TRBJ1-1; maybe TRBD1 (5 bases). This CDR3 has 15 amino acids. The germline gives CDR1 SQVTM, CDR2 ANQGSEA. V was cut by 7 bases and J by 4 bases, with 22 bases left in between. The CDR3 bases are TGCAGCGCCGAACAATTTCAGGGTTTTTTCACTGAAGCTTTCTTT. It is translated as CSAEQFQGFFTEAFF.

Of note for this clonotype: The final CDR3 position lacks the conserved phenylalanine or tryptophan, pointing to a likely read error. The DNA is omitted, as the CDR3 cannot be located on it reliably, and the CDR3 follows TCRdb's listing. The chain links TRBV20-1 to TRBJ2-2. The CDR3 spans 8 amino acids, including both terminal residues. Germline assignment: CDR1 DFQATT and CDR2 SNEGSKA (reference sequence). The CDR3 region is CSARGIGA.

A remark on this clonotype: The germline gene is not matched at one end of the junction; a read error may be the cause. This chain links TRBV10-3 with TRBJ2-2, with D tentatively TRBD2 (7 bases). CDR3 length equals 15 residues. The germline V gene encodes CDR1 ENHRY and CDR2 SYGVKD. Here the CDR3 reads CAIGGGVANTGELFF. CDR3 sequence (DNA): TGTGCCATCGGGGGGGGCGTAGCGAACACTGGGGAGCTGTTTTTT.

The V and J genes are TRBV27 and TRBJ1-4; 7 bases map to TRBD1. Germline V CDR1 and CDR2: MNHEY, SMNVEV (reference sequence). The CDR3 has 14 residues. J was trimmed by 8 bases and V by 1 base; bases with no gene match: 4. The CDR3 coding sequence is TGTGCCAGCAGTTTATTAGGGACAGACGAAAAACTGTTTTTT. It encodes CASSLLGTDEKLFF.

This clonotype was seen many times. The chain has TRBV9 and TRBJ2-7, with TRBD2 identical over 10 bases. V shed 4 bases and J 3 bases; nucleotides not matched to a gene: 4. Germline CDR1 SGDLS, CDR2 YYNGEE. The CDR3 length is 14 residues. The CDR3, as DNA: TGTGCCAGCAGCATTTCTAGCGGGGGCTACGAGCAGTACTTC. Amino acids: CASSISSGGYEQYF.

In nucleotides, the CDR3 is TGTGCCAGCAGGAACAGGAAACTCTCTGGAAACACCATATATTTT. Translating it yields CASRNRKLSGNTIYF. V gene TRBV28 combines with J gene TRBJ1-3; D might be TRBD1 (5 bases). CDR1 and CDR2 from the germline V gene are MDHEN and SYDVKM. This CDR3 comprises 15 residues. V dropped 6 bases and J dropped 0 bases, with 12 bases sitting between them.

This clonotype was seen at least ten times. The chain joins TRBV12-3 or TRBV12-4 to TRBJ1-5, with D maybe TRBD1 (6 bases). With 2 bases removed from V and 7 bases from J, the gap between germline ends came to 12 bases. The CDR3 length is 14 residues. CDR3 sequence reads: CASSLRGARQPQHF. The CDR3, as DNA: TGTGCCAGCAGTTTACGGGGGGCGCGGCAGCCCCAGCATTTT.

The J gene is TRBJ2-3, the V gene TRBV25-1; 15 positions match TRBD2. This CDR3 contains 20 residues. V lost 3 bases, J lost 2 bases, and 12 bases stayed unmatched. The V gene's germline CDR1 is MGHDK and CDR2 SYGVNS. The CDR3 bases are TGTGCCAGCAGTGACCAAATGGGACTAGCGGGAGGCATACCCACAGATACGCAGTATTTT. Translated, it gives CASSDQMGLAGGIPTDTQYF.

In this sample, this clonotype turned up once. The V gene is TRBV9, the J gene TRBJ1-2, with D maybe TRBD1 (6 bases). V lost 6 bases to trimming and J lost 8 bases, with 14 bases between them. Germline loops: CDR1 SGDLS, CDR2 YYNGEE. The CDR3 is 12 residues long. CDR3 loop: CASTAGEWGYTF. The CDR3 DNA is TGTGCCAGCACCGCAGGGGAATGGGGCTACACCTTC.

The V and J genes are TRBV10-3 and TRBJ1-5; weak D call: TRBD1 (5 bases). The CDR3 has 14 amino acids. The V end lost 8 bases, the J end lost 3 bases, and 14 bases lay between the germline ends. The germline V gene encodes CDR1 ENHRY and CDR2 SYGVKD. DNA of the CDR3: TGTGCCATCTCTGGCAGGGAGGTCAATCAGCCCCAGCATTTT. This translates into CAISGREVNQPQHF.

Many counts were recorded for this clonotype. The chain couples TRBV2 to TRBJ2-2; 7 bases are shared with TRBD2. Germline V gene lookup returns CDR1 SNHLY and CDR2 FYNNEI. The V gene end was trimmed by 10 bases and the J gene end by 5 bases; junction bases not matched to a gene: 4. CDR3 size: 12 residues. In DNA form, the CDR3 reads TGTGCCATCGGGGGAGGGACCGGGGAGCTGTTTTTT. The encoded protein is CAIGGGTGELFF.